This T cell receptor beta chain originates from a study of T cell repertoires and HLA-DP antigens. Across the whole study: The donors, ranging 18-to-29 to 60-to-69 years, included a couple of males and one female.

A word on this clone: Its antigen is unidentified.

Sequencing was performed with immunoSEQ multiplex PCR; in TCRdb, only in-frame clones are kept and a portion is missing. The table shows around 110,000 clones, with 80% to 95% occurring only once. Whole-study results and caveats: Against both alloantigens, CD137+ clonality was similar, roughly 0.39. The CD4+ repertoire was not split into naive and memory.

The germline gives CDR1 KGHSH, CDR2 LQKENI. This CDR3 is 13 amino acids long. V was trimmed by 2 bases and J by 2 bases, leaving 7 bases between them. The receptor was derived from a woman under 30 in good health and CMV-seronegative. The chain couples TRBV18 to TRBJ2-7; unclear D gene. The source material was CD4+ T cells from PBMCs. The CDR3 coding sequence is TGTGCCAGCTCACCAAACCCCACCTACGAGCAGTACTTC. The encoded protein is CASSPNPTYEQYF.